The 28 T cell receptor beta chains in this list originate from one sample, sequenced in a study of blood T cell repertoires in COVID-19. TCRdb's table, derived via immunoSEQ multiplex PCR, lists solely in-frame clones and lacks some. The repertoire holds a few hundred thousand clones, with approximately 87% as singletons. The source material was peripheral blood. The receptors come from a man aged 55 to 69 with acute or convalescent COVID-19.

The rearrangement joins TRBV28 to TRBJ1-5; the match to TRBD1 covers 8 bases. CDR1 and CDR2 (germline): MDHEN, SYDVKM. J lost 4 bases, V lost 6 bases, and 14 bases had no gene match. The CDR3 loop spans 17 amino acids. The CDR3 loop is CASSPLTGALRNQPQHF. The CDR3, as DNA: TGTGCCAGCAGCCCTTTGACAGGGGCGTTACGGAATCAGCCCCAGCATTTT.

V gene TRBV19 combines with J gene TRBJ2-1; 14 bases agree with TRBD2. The CDR3 has 14 amino acids. The ends lost 3 bases at V and 8 bases at J; junction bases unmatched: 0. CDR1 and CDR2 from the germline V gene are LNHDA and SQIVND (reference sequence). The CDR3 region has the DNA TGTGCCAGTAGTATGGGACTAGCGGGAGATGAGCAGTTCTTC. This encodes CASSMGLAGDEQFF.

The rearrangement links TRBV7-2 to TRBJ1-6, with D tentatively TRBD1 (5 bases). The CDR3 runs to 17 residues. The germline V gene encodes CDR1 SGHTA and CDR2 FQGNSA. V was clipped by 5 bases and J by 2 bases, with 16 bases between them. CDR3: CASSRGGSRTYNSPLHF. The CDR3 bases are TGTGCCAGCAGCCGCGGGGGGTCGAGGACCTATAATTCACCCCTCCACTTT.

V and J are TRBV25-1 and TRBJ2-5, with D possibly matching TRBD2 (5 bases). The CDR3 has 15 amino acids. Germline values: CDR1 MGHDK, CDR2 SYGVNS. V was cut by 5 bases and J by 5 bases, with 18 bases left in between. The CDR3 region is CASSPSFGRGETQYF. As DNA, the CDR3 is TGTGCCAGCAGTCCCTCTTTTGGGCGAGGGGAGACCCAGTACTTC. The variable domain in full, completed from reference TRBV25-1 and TRBJ2-5, reads EADIYQTPRYLVIGTGKKITLECSQTMGHDKMYWYQQDPGMELHLIHYSYGVNSTEKGDLSSESTVSRIRTEHFPLTLESARPSHTSQYLCASSPSFGRGETQYFGPGTRLLVL.

Note on this clone: One end of the junction varies from germline; a read error may be responsible. The V and J genes are TRBV27 and TRBJ2-2, with 9 bases identical to TRBD2. The CDR3 runs 16 residues. Germline V gene lookup returns CDR1 MNHEY and CDR2 SMNVEV (reference sequence). CDR3 region: CASRLASGMNTGELFF. The CDR3, as DNA: TGTGCCAGCCGTTTGGCTAGCGGGATGAACACCGGGGAGCTGTTTTTT.

The chain combines TRBV2 with TRBJ1-5; TRBD1 is a possible D gene (6 bases). Trimming pared 1 base from V and 0 bases from J, leaving 10 bases between. Germline V gene sequence: CDR1 SNHLY, CDR2 FYNNEI. The CDR3 contains 16 residues. CDR3 residues: CASSEGTEYSNQPQHF. Here the CDR3 DNA reads TGTGCCAGCAGTGAAGGGACAGAGTATAGCAATCAGCCCCAGCATTTT. Full variable domain (missing parts from reference TRBV2 and TRBJ1-5): EPEVTQTPSHQVTQMGQEVILRCVPISNHLYFYWYRQILGQKVEFLVSFYNNEISEKSEIFDDQFSVERPDGSNFTLKIRSTKLEDSAMYFCASSEGTEYSNQPQHFGDGTRLSIL.

The count of this clone is one. The chain carries TRBV6-5 and TRBJ1-1; 7 bases line up with TRBD1. The CDR3 extends over 15 amino acids. The V gene's germline CDR1 is MNHEY and CDR2 SVGAGI. Trimming cost V 4 bases and J 4 bases; bases outside gene matches: 9. The chain's CDR3 is CASSSQQGRSTEAFF. The CDR3 DNA reads as TGTGCCAGCAGTTCCCAACAGGGGAGGTCCACTGAAGCTTTCTTT.

The table lists this clone with a few counts. For the CDR3, the DNA is TGTGCCAGCAGCCAACAGGGTGCGGACACTGAAGCTTTCTTT. This encodes CASSQQGADTEAFF. This chain connects TRBV3-1 (or the pseudogene TRBV3-2) to TRBJ1-1; tentatively, D is TRBD1 (5 bases). This CDR3 is 14 amino acids long. Germline lookup yields CDR1 LGHDT and CDR2 YNNKEL (reference sequence). V was shortened by 2 bases and J by 3 bases, with 10 bases between the two germline ends.

CDR3 region: CASSIVNSPGANVLTF. CDR3 sequence (DNA): TGTGCCAGTAGTATAGTAAACAGTCCAGGGGCCAACGTCCTGACTTTC. The V and J genes are TRBV19 and TRBJ2-6; no definite D call. The CDR3 totals 16 residues. Looked up from germline, CDR1 is LNHDA and CDR2 is SQIVND (reference sequence). Trimming removed 1 base from V and 4 bases from J, with 11 bases in between. The full variable domain, completed using reference TRBV19 and TRBJ2-6, is DGGITQSPKYLFRKEGQNVTLSCEQNLNHDAMYWYRQDPGQGLRLIYYSQIVNDFQKGDIAEGYSVSREKKESFPLTVTSAQKNPTAFYLCASSIVNSPGANVLTFGAGSRLTVL.

The rearrangement links TRBV13 to TRBJ1-6, with D perhaps matching TRBD1 (5 bases). Trimming shortened V by 4 bases and J by 1 base, and 11 bases separated the two germline ends. Germline CDR1 and CDR2: PRHDT and FYEKMQ (reference sequence). The length of the CDR3 is 16 residues. As DNA, the CDR3 is TGTGCCAGCAGCTCCCAGGGAGGTTCCTATAATTCACCCCTCCACTTT. As protein: CASSSQGGSYNSPLHF.

V usage is TRBV7-3 and J usage is TRBJ2-5, with D possibly matching TRBD1 (6 bases). The germline V and J ends were trimmed by 0 bases and 1 base, with 12 bases remaining between them. There are 16 residues in the CDR3. Germline CDR1 SGHTA, CDR2 FQGTGA. This CDR3 is CASSLTGQGRQETQYF. CDR3 nucleotides: TGTGCCAGCAGCTTAACGGGTCAGGGGCGCCAAGAGACCCAGTACTTC.

The chain recombines TRBV5-1 with TRBJ1-6; D unclear. From germline, CDR1 is SGHRS and CDR2 YFSETQ. Deletions cut 0 bases from V and 6 bases from J, with 13 bases between. The CDR3 runs to 16 residues. This chain's CDR3 is CASSLDRVASNSPLHF. The CDR3 DNA reads as TGCGCCAGCAGCTTGGATCGGGTTGCAAGTAATTCACCCCTCCACTTT.

The chain links TRBV19 to TRBJ2-7; the D gene is possibly TRBD1 (6 bases). Germline CDR1 reads LNHDA; CDR2 reads SQIVND (reference sequence). Trimming took 4 bases from V and 1 from J, leaving 8 bases between them. This CDR3 is 13 amino acids long. CDR3 DNA sequence: TGTGCCAGTAGTAACCAGGGGTCCTACGAGCAGTACTTC. Protein: CASSNQGSYEQYF.

The chain combines TRBV4-1 with TRBJ1-1, with 10 bases aligning to TRBD1. From germline, CDR1 is MGHRA and CDR2 YSYEKL. The CDR3 is 16 amino acids. Germline trimming cut 0 bases from V and 6 bases from J; bases unmatched to any gene: 7. The CDR3 sequence: CASSQDDGGQGPEAFF. CDR3 sequence (DNA): TGCGCCAGCAGCCAAGATGACGGGGGACAGGGGCCTGAAGCTTTCTTT.

V is TRBV19 and J is TRBJ1-1; no firm D call. This CDR3 has 15 residues. Germline V CDR1 and CDR2: LNHDA, SQIVND (reference sequence). V shed 4 bases and J shed 3 bases, with 15 bases lying between them. The CDR3 DNA reads TGTGCCAGTAGTAAAAAACGGGAGGTCGACACTGAAGCTTTCTTT. Amino acids: CASSKKREVDTEAFF.

The V gene is TRBV12-2, the J gene TRBJ2-7; TRBD2, the table's D call, lacks a check against the DNA. TRBV12-2 is a pseudogene locus. This CDR3 has 14 residues. CDR3 loop: CASRFSGLNYEQYF. DNA of the CDR3: TGTGCAAGTCGCTTCTCGGGACTCAACTACGAGCAGTACTTC.

V usage is TRBV9 and J usage is TRBJ1-3; D is perhaps TRBD1 (6 bases). The CDR3 has 15 amino acids. From germline, CDR1 is SGDLS and CDR2 YYNGEE. V was shortened by 4 bases and J by 2 bases, with 13 bases between the two germline ends. This chain's CDR3 is CASSITGSAGNTIYF. As DNA, the CDR3 is TGTGCCAGCAGCATCACAGGGTCAGCTGGAAACACCATATATTTT.

The gene calls are TRBV28 and TRBJ2-3; 11 bases agree with TRBD2. V shed 3 bases and J 3 bases; nucleotides not matched to a gene: 5. Germline values: CDR1 MDHEN, CDR2 SYDVKM. This CDR3 is built from 16 residues. CDR3 nucleotides: TGTGCCAGCAGTTTTTCCCCTAGCGGGAGGACAGATACGCAGTATTTT. This codes for CASSFSPSGRTDTQYF.

The genes are TRBV7-9 and TRBJ1-2; possibly TRBD1 for D (5 bases). V dropped 1 base and J dropped 7 bases, with 16 bases sitting between them. Germline loops: CDR1 SEHNR, CDR2 FQNEAQ (reference sequence). The CDR3 runs to 15 residues. As DNA, the CDR3 is TGTGCCAGCAGCTTAGATAGGGATAGGGGCCGTGGCTACACCTTC. This translates into CASSLDRDRGRGYTF.

The CDR3 reads CASSKVKTGGVRADTQYF. Written as DNA, the CDR3 is TGTGCCAGCAGCAAAGTCAAGACAGGGGGAGTCCGGGCAGATACGCAGTATTTT. The chain employs TRBV21-1 and TRBJ2-3; TRBD1, the table's D call, was not compared with the DNA. TRBV21-1 is a recognized pseudogene. CDR3 length: 18 residues.

V usage is TRBV5-1 and J usage is TRBJ1-1; D gene ambiguous. V lost 4 bases to trimming and J lost 3 bases, with 16 bases between them. The CDR3 loop spans 15 amino acids. Germline CDR1 and CDR2: SGHRS and YFSETQ. The CDR3 DNA reads as TGCGCCAGCAGCCCTATCAACAGCCAAGACACTGAAGCTTTCTTT. It specifies CASSPINSQDTEAFF. Based on the CDR3 plus reference TRBV5-1 and TRBJ1-1, the full variable domain is KAGVTQTPRYLIKTRGQQVTLSCSPISGHRSVSWYQQTPGQGLQFLFEYFSETQRNKGNFPGRFSGRQFSNSRSEMNVSTLELGDSALYLCASSPINSQDTEAFFGQGTRLTVV.

J is TRBJ2-2 and V is TRBV7-9, with D perhaps TRBD2 (6 bases). CDR1 is SEHNR, CDR2 FQNEAQ, per germline (reference sequence). V was shortened by 2 bases and J by 2 bases, with 12 bases between the two germline ends. There are 16 residues in the CDR3. This CDR3 reads CASSLSREINTGELFF. CDR3 DNA: TGTGCCAGCAGCTTAAGTCGGGAGATAAACACCGGGGAGCTGTTTTTT.

This chain links TRBV12-3 or TRBV12-4 with TRBJ2-7; D may be TRBD2 (6 bases). Trimming pared 6 bases from V and 4 bases from J, leaving 13 bases between. The CDR3 length is 13 residues. CDR3 nucleotide sequence: TGTGCCAGCAGCTCTCCGGGGGAATACGAGCAGTACTTC. This sequence encodes CASSSPGEYEQYF.

CDR3 DNA: TGTGCCAGCAGCTTATTACGCGGGAGAGGCGATGAGCAGTTCTTC. It is translated as CASSLLRGRGDEQFF. V and J are TRBV7-9 and TRBJ2-1; 7 nucleotides agree with TRBD2. Germline CDR1 SEHNR, CDR2 FQNEAQ (reference sequence). CDR3 length: 15 amino acids. Trimming at V came to 2 bases and at J to 8 bases, leaving 9 bases not matched to a gene. Using reference TRBV7-9 and TRBJ2-1 for the parts outside the CDR3, the full variable domain is DTGVSQNPRHKITKRGQNVTFRCDPISEHNRLYWYRQTLGQGPEFLTYFQNEAQLEKSRLLSDRFSAERPKGSFSTLEIQRTEQGDSAMYLCASSLLRGRGDEQFFGPGTRLTVL.

The chain is built from TRBV29-1 and TRBJ1-1; 9 bases line up with TRBD1. Germline trimming cut 3 bases from V and 5 bases from J; bases unmatched to any gene: 7. The CDR3 runs to 14 residues. The V gene's germline CDR1 is SQVTM and CDR2 ANQGSEA. CDR3 DNA: TGCAGCGTTGAGGGCGGGACAGGGTTAACTGAAGCTTTCTTT. It encodes CSVEGGTGLTEAFF.

The CDR3 sequence: CASSIGERLGTEAFF. CDR3 DNA sequence: TGTGCCAGTAGTATAGGAGAGCGACTGGGCACTGAAGCTTTCTTT. The chain links TRBV19 to TRBJ1-1; D call uncertain. The CDR3 consists of 15 residues. Looked up from germline, CDR1 is LNHDA and CDR2 is SQIVND (reference sequence). V gave up 1 base and J gave up 4 bases, with 13 bases separating them.

This rearrangement joins TRBV28 to TRBJ2-7, with TRBD2 matching 8 bases. Germline V gives CDR1 MDHEN, CDR2 SYDVKM. The CDR3 covers 16 residues. Unmatched junction bases numbered 12, after V lost 5 bases and J lost 3 bases. For the CDR3, the DNA is TGTGCCAGCAGTCCTAACGACAGCGGGAGTAGCTACGAGCAGTACTTC. It specifies CASSPNDSGSSYEQYF.

As DNA, the CDR3 is TGTGCCAGCACCCCGGGGGCGAACACCGGGGAGCTGTTTTTT. Protein: CASTPGANTGELFF. The chain carries TRBV6-5 and TRBJ2-2, with a possible D match to TRBD2 (6 bases). This CDR3 is built from 14 residues. The V gene lost 7 bases and the J gene lost 0 bases, with 9 bases spanning the gap. The germline gives CDR1 MNHEY, CDR2 SVGAGI.